This TCR beta chain was obtained from a study of blood T cells in healthy people across ages. Study-level points and caveats: For the donors, CMV status was unknown and possibly confounded expanded clonotype changes.

Combining a sample-barcoded 5' primer with a J-beta primer mix, a second PCR ran for roughly 6 to 11 cycles. Using its own MiXCR run on the 5' RACE reads, TCRdb lists one record per CDR3 protein. The data hold 600,000 to 850,000 distinct CDR3 sequences, with around 46% observed a single time. In terms of origin and age, donors were healthy Caucasian individuals from Russia aged roughly 6 to 100. Germline V gene sequence: CDR1 SGHAT, CDR2 FQDESV (reference sequence). The CDR3 length is 15 residues. Trimming removed 5 bases from V and 5 bases from J; junction bases left unmatched: 8. As regards this clonotype: What it recognizes is unknown.

Sequencing was done on a sample of blood. V is TRBV11-1 and J is TRBJ2-1; 8 bases fit TRBD2. This clonotype was sampled from a woman aged 55-70 years in good health. The CDR3 region is CASSTMTSVNNEQFF. The CDR3 nucleotides read TGTGCCAGCAGCACTATGACTAGCGTTAACAATGAGCAGTTCTTC.